One and the same sample provided the 11 T cell receptor beta chains below, sequenced in a study of T cells in Graves' hyperthyroidism and ophthalmopathy. Researchers took RNA transcripts and amplified the TCR beta CDR3 regions from them. The HTBI primer set was used in a first-round RT-PCR of the TCR CDR3. Each CDR3 protein is one row after TCRdb ran MiXCR on the multiplex PCR reads. The repertoire holds about 290,000 distinct CDR3 sequences, with roughly 13% as singletons. Sample: blood. The receptor set was obtained from a woman aged 40 to 50 with Graves' hyperthyroidism.

This clonotype was seen ten or more times. The J gene is TRBJ1-5, the V gene TRBV6-1; no definite D call. The CDR3 consists of 15 residues. Germline V CDR1 and CDR2: MNHNS, SASEGT. V lost 1 base to trimming and J lost 0 bases, with 7 bases between them. CDR3 sequence: CASSEGLHSNQPQHF. In DNA form, the CDR3 reads TGTGCCAGCAGTGAAGGACTGCATAGCAATCAGCCCCAGCATTTT.

This chain connects TRBV18 to TRBJ2-1, with a possible D match to TRBD2 (5 bases). The germline V and J ends were trimmed by 5 bases and 8 bases, with 13 bases remaining between them. The CDR3 extends over 13 amino acids. Germline V gives CDR1 KGHSH, CDR2 LQKENI. The CDR3 here is CASSGSANYEQFF. The CDR3 DNA follows: TGTGCCAGCTCAGGTAGCGCCAACTATGAGCAGTTCTTC.

The V call is TRBV27, the J call TRBJ1-2; 9 positions match TRBD1. The CDR3 is 16 amino acids. Trimming removed 5 bases from V and 0 bases from J; junction bases left unmatched: 7. The germline gives CDR1 MNHEY, CDR2 SMNVEV (reference sequence). The CDR3 here is CASSRDRVNTNYGYTF. The CDR3 DNA reads TGTGCCAGCAGTCGGGACAGGGTTAATACTAACTATGGCTACACCTTC.

There are a few counts of this clonotype. This CDR3 is CASSSGTSGTIAKNIQYF. CDR3 bases: TGCGCCAGCAGCTCCGGGACTAGCGGGACCATCGCCAAAAACATTCAGTACTTC. The chain links TRBV5-1 to TRBJ2-4, with 13 bases lining up with TRBD2. Trimming at V came to 3 bases and at J to 1 base, leaving 7 bases not matched to a gene. CDR1 is SGHRS and CDR2 is YFSETQ in the germline V gene. The CDR3 loop spans 18 amino acids.

In its sample, this clonotype was seen many times. V usage is TRBV6-2 or TRBV6-3 and J usage is TRBJ2-7; D gene uncertain. Germline lookup yields CDR1 MNHEY and CDR2 SVGEGT. The CDR3 has 12 residues. V was cut by 4 bases and J by 7 bases, with 11 bases left in between. The CDR3 DNA is TGTGCCAGCAGTTGGATTTCTGGGGAGCAGTACTTC. It is translated as CASSWISGEQYF.

In its sample, this clonotype was seen once. Possible read error: a much larger clone is one base away. The rearrangement uses TRBV5-1 and TRBJ1-2, with 10 bases that match TRBD1. The length of the CDR3 is 13 residues. Germline CDR1 reads SGHRS; CDR2 reads YFSETQ. In DNA form, the CDR3 reads TGCGCCAGCAGCCTCGGACAGGGGGATGGCGACACCTTC. Protein sequence: CASSLGQGDGDTF. Variable domain in full (rest from reference TRBV5-1 and TRBJ1-2): KAGVTQTPRYLIKTRGQQVTLSCSPISGHRSVSWYQQTPGQGLQFLFEYFSETQRNKGNFPGRFSGRQFSNSRSEMNVSTLELGDSALYLCASSLGQGDGDTFGSGTRLTVV.

This clonotype was seen at least ten times. The CDR3 reads CASSLVLQNTEAFF. CDR3 nucleotide sequence: TGTGCCAGCAGCTTAGTATTACAGAACACTGAAGCTTTCTTT. The chain uses TRBV7-9 and TRBJ1-1, with D uncertain. The CDR3 loop spans 14 amino acids. Germline V lookup: CDR1 SEHNR, CDR2 FQNEAQ (reference sequence). The germline V and J ends were trimmed by 1 base and 1 base, with 7 bases remaining between them. Combining the CDR3 with reference TRBV7-9 and TRBJ1-1 gives the whole variable domain DTGVSQNPRHKITKRGQNVTFRCDPISEHNRLYWYRQTLGQGPEFLTYFQNEAQLEKSRLLSDRFSAERPKGSFSTLEIQRTEQGDSAMYLCASSLVLQNTEAFFGQGTRLTVV.

There are a few counts of this clonotype. In DNA form, the CDR3 reads TGCGCCAGCAGCTTGCGGGTGACTAGCGGGGACCAAGAGACCCAGTACTTC. Residues: CASSLRVTSGDQETQYF. V is TRBV5-1 and J is TRBJ2-5; 11 bases align to TRBD2. CDR3 length equals 17 residues. From germline, CDR1 is SGHRS and CDR2 YFSETQ. J gave up 0 bases and V 1 base, and 5 bases lay outside the gene matches.

This clonotype was seen only a few times. The CDR3 coding sequence is TGTGCCAGCTCCCCGCGTGACCAGACTTATAATTCACCCCTCCACTTT. Its protein product is CASSPRDQTYNSPLHF. The chain carries TRBV18 and TRBJ1-6; D not resolved. The germline gives CDR1 KGHSH, CDR2 LQKENI. V dropped 6 bases and J dropped 4 bases, with 16 bases sitting between them. CDR3 length equals 16 residues. Filled out from reference TRBV18 and TRBJ1-6, the complete variable domain reads NAGVMQNPRHLVRRRGQEARLRCSPMKGHSHVYWYRQLPEEGLKFMVYLQKENIIDESGMPKERFSAEFPKEGPSILRIQQVVRGDSAAYFCASSPRDQTYNSPLHFGNGTRLTVT.

This clonotype showed up many times. The chain recombines TRBV27 with TRBJ1-2, with a weak D call TRBD1 (6 bases). There are 13 residues in the CDR3. CDR1 and CDR2 from the germline V gene are MNHEY and SMNVEV (reference sequence). Trimming shortened V by 1 base and J by 6 bases, and 9 bases separated the two germline ends. The CDR3 loop reads CASSLFRGDGYTF. CDR3 sequence (DNA): TGTGCCAGCAGTTTATTCAGGGGCGATGGCTACACCTTC.

This clonotype appeared many times. The V gene is TRBV20-1, the J gene TRBJ1-1; 9 nucleotides align to TRBD1. The CDR3 is 19 amino acids. Germline loops: CDR1 DFQATT, CDR2 SNEGSKA (reference sequence). The V gene end was trimmed by 2 bases and the J gene end by 4 bases; junction bases not matched to a gene: 20. This CDR3 is CSARPPTGGMVIRGTEAFF. The CDR3 coding sequence is TGCAGTGCTAGACCGCCGACAGGGGGGATGGTAATAAGGGGCACTGAAGCTTTCTTT.